Listed below are T cell receptor beta chains from one sample, sequenced in a study of blood T cell repertoires in COVID-19. The assay was immunoSEQ multiplex PCR, and TCRdb's table has in-frame clones only and misses some. Among about 240,000 clones, 85% to 90% were seen once, and the ten largest hold 0.99%. Input material: peripheral blood. These TCRs come from a woman between 40 and 55 years old who had recovered from COVID-19. Each CDR3 is given with its conserved first and last residue. D genes are given only for firm matches. Clone size is stated in some rows and not others, as once, few, many or a class when expanded.

size,V,J,D,DNA,CDR3
few,TRBV10-3,TRBJ1-2,NA,TGTGCCATCACCCGCCGGACTGGGAACTATGGCTACACCTTC,CAITRRTGNYGYTF
NA,TRBV24-1,TRBJ2-1,TRBD2,TGTGCCACCAGTGATCCTAGCGGCCAAAACTACAATGAGCAGTTCTTC,CATSDPSGQNYNEQFF
NA,TRBV5-4,TRBJ1-1,TRBD1,TGTGCCAGCAGCCGCGGACAGGACCCTGAAGCTTTCTTT,CASSRGQDPEAFF
NA,TRBV6-2/TRBV6-3,TRBJ2-7,TRBD1,TGTGCCAGCAGTTACCACCCGACAGGGGACGAGCAGTACTTC,CASSYHPTGDEQYF
NA,TRBV5-1,TRBJ2-3,NA,TGCGCCAGCAGCCCCGCCTCACTTCGCACAGATACGCAGTATTTT,CASSPASLRTDTQYF
NA,TRBV28,TRBJ1-5,TRBD1,TGTGCCAGCAGGCAGACAGGGGGCACTCAGCCCCAGCATTTT,CASRQTGGTQPQHF
NA,TRBV24-1,TRBJ2-7,TRBD1,TGTGCCACCAGTGACGCCGGGACAGGGATCTACGAGCAGTACTTC,CATSDAGTGIYEQYF
NA,TRBV19,TRBJ1-2,NA,TGTGCCAGTAGTCCCCTCCCGGCCCGGGACTATGGCTACACCTTC,CASSPLPARDYGYTF
NA,TRBV5-6,TRBJ1-5,NA,TGTGCCAGCAGCCACACAGGGAATTATGGCAATCAGCCCCAGCATTTT,CASSHTGNYGNQPQHF
NA,TRBV4-3,TRBJ1-6,NA,TGCGCCAGCAGCCAAGACGGGGGGGTGGTTTCACCCCTCCACTTT,CASSQDGGVVSPLHF
NA,TRBV7-2,TRBJ1-6,NA,TGTGCCAGCAGCTTAGACAGGGCCTATAATTCACCCCTCCACTTT,CASSLDRAYNSPLHF
once,TRBV29-1,TRBJ1-2,TRBD1,TGCAGCGCGTCTGGAGGGACAGGGTATGGCTACACCTTC,CSASGGTGYGYTF
NA,TRBV5-1,TRBJ2-3,NA,TGCGCCAGCCAAAGGGGGGGTTCAATACCAGATACGCAGTATTTT,CASQRGGSIPDTQYF
once,TRBV5-1,TRBJ1-1,NA,TGCGCCAGCAGCTTGGTGCTGGGAGCCATGAACACTGAAGCTTTCTTT,CASSLVLGAMNTEAFF
NA,TRBV5-1,TRBJ1-1,TRBD1,TGCGCCAGCAGCCTGGACAGGGGCTCAGCTTTCTTT,CASSLDRGSAFF
NA,TRBV7-9,TRBJ2-3,NA,TGTGCCAGCAGCGGTACCCTGGGCGATACGCAGTATTTT,CASSGTLGDTQYF
NA,TRBV5-8,TRBJ1-5,NA,TGTGCCAGCAGCGCTGGCGACTTCCTGGATCAGCCCCAGCATTTT,CASSAGDFLDQPQHF
NA,TRBV6-5,TRBJ2-1,NA,TGTGCCAGCAGTCCTTGGAGCTCCTACAATGAGCAGTTCTTC,CASSPWSSYNEQFF
NA,TRBV7-2,TRBJ2-1,NA,TGTGCCAGCAGCTTATTCGTTGGGGGGATCGGTGAGCAGTTCTTC,CASSLFVGGIGEQFF
NA,TRBV11-3,TRBJ2-1,TRBD2,TGTGCCAGCAGCTTCACCTTTTGGGCGGGAGGTCACAATGAGCAGTTCTTC,CASSFTFWAGGHNEQFF